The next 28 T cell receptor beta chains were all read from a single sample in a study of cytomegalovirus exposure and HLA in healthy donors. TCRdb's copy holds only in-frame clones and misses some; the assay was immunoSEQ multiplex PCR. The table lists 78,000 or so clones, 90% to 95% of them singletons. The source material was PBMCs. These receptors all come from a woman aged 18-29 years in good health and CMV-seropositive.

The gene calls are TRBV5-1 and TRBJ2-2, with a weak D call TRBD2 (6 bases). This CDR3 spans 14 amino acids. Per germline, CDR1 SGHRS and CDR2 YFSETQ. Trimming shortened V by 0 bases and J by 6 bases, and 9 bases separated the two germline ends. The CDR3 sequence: CASSLAGSAGELFF. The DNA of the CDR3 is TGCGCCAGCAGCTTGGCCGGGAGCGCCGGGGAGCTGTTTTTT.

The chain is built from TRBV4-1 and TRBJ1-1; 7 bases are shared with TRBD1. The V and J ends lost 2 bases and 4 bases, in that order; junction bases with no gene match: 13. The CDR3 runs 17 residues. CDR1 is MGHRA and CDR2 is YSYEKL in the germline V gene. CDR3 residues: CASSQYGQAGRSTEAFF. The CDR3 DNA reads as TGCGCCAGCAGCCAATACGGACAGGCGGGTAGGAGCACTGAAGCTTTCTTT.

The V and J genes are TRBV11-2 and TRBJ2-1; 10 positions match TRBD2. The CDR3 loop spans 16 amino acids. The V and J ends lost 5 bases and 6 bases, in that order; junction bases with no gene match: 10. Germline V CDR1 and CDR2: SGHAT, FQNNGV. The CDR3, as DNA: TGTGCCAGCAGCCAGATAAGCGGGGGGGCTTTCAATGAGCAGTTCTTC. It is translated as CASSQISGGAFNEQFF.

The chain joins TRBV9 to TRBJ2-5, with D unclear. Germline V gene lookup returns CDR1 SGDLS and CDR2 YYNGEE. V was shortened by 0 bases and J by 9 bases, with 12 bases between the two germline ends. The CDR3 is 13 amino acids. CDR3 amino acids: CASSVGLASAQYF. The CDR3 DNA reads TGTGCCAGCAGCGTAGGTCTCGCCAGTGCCCAGTACTTC.

The CDR3 DNA is TGTGCCAGCAGTGACGCGGGGTGGGATGAAAAACTGTTTTTT. Protein sequence: CASSDAGWDEKLFF. The rearrangement uses TRBV2 and TRBJ1-4; no clear D gene. The CDR3 sequence is 14 residues long. Germline assignment: CDR1 SNHLY and CDR2 FYNNEI. Trimming stripped 3 bases from V and 6 bases from J, with 11 bases between.

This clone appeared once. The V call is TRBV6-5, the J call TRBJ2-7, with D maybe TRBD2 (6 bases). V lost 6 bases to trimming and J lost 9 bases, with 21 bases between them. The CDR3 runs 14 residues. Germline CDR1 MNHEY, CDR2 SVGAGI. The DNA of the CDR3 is TGTGCCAGCAGACGGTCGGAGGGAGCCTTCGGGCAGTACTTC. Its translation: CASRRSEGAFGQYF.

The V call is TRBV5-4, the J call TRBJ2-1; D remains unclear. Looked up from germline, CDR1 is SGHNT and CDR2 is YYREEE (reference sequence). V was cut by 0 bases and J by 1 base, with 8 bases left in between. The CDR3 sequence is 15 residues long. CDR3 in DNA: TGTGCCAGCAGCTTGGTCCACCAGTCCTACAATGAGCAGTTCTTC. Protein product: CASSLVHQSYNEQFF.

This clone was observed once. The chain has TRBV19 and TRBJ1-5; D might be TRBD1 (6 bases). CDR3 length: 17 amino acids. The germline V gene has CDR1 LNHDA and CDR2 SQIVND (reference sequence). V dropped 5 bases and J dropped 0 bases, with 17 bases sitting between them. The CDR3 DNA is TGTGCCAGTAGTGTTCAGGGGAAACGCCGTAGCAATCAGCCCCAGCATTTT. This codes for CASSVQGKRRSNQPQHF. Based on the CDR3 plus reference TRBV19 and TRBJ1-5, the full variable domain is DGGITQSPKYLFRKEGQNVTLSCEQNLNHDAMYWYRQDPGQGLRLIYYSQIVNDFQKGDIAEGYSVSREKKESFPLTVTSAQKNPTAFYLCASSVQGKRRSNQPQHFGDGTRLSIL.

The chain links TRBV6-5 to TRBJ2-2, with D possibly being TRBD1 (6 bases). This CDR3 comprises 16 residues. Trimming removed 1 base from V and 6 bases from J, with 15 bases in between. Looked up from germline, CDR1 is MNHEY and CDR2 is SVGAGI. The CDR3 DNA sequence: TGTGCCAGCAGTTACTATCTTAGGACAGTCGCCGGGGAGCTGTTTTTT. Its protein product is CASSYYLRTVAGELFF.

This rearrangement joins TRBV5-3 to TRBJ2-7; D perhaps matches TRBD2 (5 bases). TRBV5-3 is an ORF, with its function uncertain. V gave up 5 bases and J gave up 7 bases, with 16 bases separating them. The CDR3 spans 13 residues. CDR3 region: CARRQAASWEQYF. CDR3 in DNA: TGTGCCAGAAGGCAAGCGGCCAGTTGGGAGCAGTACTTC.

CDR3 bases: TGTGCCAGCAGTCGCACAGGGTTTCTCACTGAAGCTTTCTTT. It specifies CASSRTGFLTEAFF. The rearrangement uses TRBV6-5 and TRBJ1-1; D is perhaps TRBD1 (6 bases). Germline CDR1 is MNHEY and CDR2 is SVGAGI. The CDR3 has 14 residues. Trimming took 5 bases from V and 4 from J, leaving 14 bases between them.

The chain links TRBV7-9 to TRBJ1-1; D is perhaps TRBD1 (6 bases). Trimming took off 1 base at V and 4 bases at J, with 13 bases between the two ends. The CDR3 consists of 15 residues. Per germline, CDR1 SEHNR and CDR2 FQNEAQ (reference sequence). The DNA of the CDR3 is TGTGCCAGCAGCTTAGAGTCACAGGGCGTCACTGAAGCTTTCTTT. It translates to CASSLESQGVTEAFF.

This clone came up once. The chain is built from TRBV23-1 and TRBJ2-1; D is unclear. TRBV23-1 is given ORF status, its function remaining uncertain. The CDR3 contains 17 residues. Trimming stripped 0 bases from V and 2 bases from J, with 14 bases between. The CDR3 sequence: CASSQSTTTYAYNEQFF. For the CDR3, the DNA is TGCGCCAGCAGTCAATCAACTACTACTTACGCCTACAATGAGCAGTTCTTC.

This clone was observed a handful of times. CDR3 residues: CASSISTSGRVHEQYF. The CDR3 region has the DNA TGTGCCAGCAGCATCAGCACTAGCGGGAGGGTCCACGAGCAGTACTTC. This chain uses TRBV7-2 with TRBJ2-7; 13 bases map to TRBD2. Germline V CDR1 and CDR2: SGHTA, FQGNSA. Trimming removed 5 bases from V and 5 bases from J; junction bases left unmatched: 9. The CDR3 is 16 amino acids.

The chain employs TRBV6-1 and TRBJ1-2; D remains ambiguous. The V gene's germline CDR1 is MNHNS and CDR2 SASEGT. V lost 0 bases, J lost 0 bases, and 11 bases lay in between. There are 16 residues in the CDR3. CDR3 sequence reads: CASSEASAVPNYGYTF. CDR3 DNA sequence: TGTGCCAGCAGTGAAGCGTCGGCGGTACCTAACTATGGCTACACCTTC.

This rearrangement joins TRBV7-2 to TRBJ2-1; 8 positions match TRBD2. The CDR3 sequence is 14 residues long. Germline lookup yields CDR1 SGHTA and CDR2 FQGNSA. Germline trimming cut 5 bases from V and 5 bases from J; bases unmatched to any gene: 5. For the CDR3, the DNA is TGTGCCAGCAGCCCCGGGACTAGGGACAATGAGCAGTTCTTC. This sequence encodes CASSPGTRDNEQFF.

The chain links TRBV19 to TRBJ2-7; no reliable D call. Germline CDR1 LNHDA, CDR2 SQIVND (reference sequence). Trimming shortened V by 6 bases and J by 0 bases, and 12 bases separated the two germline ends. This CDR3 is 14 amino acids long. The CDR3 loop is CASSPRLSSYEQYF. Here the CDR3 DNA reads TGTGCCAGTAGCCCCCGCCTAAGCTCCTACGAGCAGTACTTC.

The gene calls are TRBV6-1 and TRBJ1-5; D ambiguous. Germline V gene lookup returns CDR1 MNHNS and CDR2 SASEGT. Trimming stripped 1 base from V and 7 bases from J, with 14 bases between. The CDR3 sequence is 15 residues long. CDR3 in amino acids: CASSEGLSTGQPQHF. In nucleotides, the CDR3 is TGTGCCAGCAGTGAAGGGCTCTCTACGGGGCAGCCCCAGCATTTT.

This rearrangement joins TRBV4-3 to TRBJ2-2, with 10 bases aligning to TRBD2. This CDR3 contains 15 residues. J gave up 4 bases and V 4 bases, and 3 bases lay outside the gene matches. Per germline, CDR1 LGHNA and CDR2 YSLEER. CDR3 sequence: CASSPRLAGTGELFF. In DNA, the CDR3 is TGCGCCAGCAGCCCCCGACTAGCGGGCACCGGGGAGCTGTTTTTT.

The CDR3 bases are TGTGCCAGCAGCTTGGCCGGGGGGGTGAACACTGAAGCTTTCTTT. Translated, it gives CASSLAGGVNTEAFF. The rearrangement links TRBV5-4 to TRBJ1-1; tentatively, D is TRBD1 (5 bases). V lost 0 bases, J lost 0 bases, and 9 bases lay in between. The CDR3 consists of 15 residues. Germline CDR1 SGHNT, CDR2 YYREEE (reference sequence).

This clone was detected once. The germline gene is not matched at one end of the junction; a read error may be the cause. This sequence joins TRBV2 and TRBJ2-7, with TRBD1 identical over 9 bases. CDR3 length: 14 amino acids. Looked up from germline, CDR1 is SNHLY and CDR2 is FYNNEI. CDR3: CASSGTGPSSEQYF. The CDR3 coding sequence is TGTGCCAGCAGCGGGACAGGGCCCTCCTCCGAGCAGTACTTC.

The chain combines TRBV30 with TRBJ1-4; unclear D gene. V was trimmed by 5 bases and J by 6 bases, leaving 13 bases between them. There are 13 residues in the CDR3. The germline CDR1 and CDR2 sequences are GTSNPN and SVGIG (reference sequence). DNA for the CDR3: TGTGCCTGGGTCAGGACTCTCGATGAAAAACTGTTTTTT. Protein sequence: CAWVRTLDEKLFF.

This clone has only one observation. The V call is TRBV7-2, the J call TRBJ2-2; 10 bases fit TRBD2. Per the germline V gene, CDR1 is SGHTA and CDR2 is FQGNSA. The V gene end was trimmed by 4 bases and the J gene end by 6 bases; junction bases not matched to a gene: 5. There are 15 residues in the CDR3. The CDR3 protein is CASSSTSGMSGELFF. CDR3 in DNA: TGTGCCAGCAGCTCCACTAGCGGGATGTCCGGGGAGCTGTTTTTT.

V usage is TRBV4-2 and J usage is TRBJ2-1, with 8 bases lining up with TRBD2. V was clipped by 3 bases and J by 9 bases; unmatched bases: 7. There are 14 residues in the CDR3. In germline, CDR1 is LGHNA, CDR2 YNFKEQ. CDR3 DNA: TGTGCCAGCAGCCAGGGGGAGCGGGGGAGTGAGCAGTTCTTC. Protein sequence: CASSQGERGSEQFF.

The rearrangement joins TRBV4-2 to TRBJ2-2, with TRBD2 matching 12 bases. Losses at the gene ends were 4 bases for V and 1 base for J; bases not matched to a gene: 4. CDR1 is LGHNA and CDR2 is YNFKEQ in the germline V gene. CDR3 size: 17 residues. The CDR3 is CASSPPGLAGNTGELFF. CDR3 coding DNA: TGTGCCAGCAGCCCGCCGGGACTAGCGGGGAACACCGGGGAGCTGTTTTTT.

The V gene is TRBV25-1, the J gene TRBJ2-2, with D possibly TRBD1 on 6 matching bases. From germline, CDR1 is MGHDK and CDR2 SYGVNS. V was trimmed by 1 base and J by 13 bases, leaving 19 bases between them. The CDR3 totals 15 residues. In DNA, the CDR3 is TGTGCCAGCAGTGAATCTTCGGGACACGGCGTGGGGCTGTTTTTT. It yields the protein CASSESSGHGVGLFF.

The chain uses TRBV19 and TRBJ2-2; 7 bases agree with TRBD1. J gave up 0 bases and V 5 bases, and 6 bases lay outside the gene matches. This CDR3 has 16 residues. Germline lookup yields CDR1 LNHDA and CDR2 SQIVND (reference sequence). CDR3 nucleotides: TGTGCCAGTAGTTTATACGGACAGGCGAACACCGGGGAGCTGTTTTTT. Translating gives CASSLYGQANTGELFF.

CDR3 loop: CASSKLGQDQTGELFF. The CDR3, as DNA: TGTGCCAGCAGCAAACTAGGACAGGACCAGACCGGGGAGCTGTTTTTT. The chain combines TRBV14 with TRBJ2-2; 7 bases match TRBD1. The trim removed 5 bases at V and 5 bases at J, leaving 11 bases unmatched. The length of the CDR3 is 16 residues. Germline V gene data show CDR1 as SGHDN and CDR2 as FVKESK.